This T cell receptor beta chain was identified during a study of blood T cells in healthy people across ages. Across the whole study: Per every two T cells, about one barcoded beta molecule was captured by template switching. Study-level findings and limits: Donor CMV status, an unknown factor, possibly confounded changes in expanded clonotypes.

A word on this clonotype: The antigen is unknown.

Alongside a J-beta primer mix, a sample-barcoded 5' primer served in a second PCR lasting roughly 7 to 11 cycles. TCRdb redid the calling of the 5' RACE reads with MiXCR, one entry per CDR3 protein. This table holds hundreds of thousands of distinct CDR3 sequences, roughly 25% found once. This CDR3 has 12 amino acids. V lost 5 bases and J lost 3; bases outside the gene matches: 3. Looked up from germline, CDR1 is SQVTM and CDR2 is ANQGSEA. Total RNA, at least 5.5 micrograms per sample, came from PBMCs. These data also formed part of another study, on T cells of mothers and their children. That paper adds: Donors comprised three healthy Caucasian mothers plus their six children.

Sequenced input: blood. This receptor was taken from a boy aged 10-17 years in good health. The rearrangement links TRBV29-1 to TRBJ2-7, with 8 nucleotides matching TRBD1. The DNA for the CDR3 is TGCAGCGTTCAACAGGGGGGCTACGAGCAGTACTTC. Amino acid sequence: CSVQQGGYEQYF.